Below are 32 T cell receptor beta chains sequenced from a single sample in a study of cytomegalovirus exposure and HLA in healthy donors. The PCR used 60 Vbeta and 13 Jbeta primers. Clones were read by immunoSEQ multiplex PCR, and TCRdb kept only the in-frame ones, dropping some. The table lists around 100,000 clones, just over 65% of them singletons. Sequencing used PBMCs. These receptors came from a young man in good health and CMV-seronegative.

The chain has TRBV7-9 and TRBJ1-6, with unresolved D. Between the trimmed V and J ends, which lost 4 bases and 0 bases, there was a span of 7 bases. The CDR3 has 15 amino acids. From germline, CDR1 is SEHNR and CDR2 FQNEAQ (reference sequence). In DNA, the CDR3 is TGTGCCAGCAGCTCGCCGGGCTCCTATAATTCACCCCTCCACTTT. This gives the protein CASSSPGSYNSPLHF. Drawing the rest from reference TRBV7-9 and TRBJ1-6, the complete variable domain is DTGVSQNPRHKITKRGQNVTFRCDPISEHNRLYWYRQTLGQGPEFLTYFQNEAQLEKSRLLSDRFSAERPKGSFSTLEIQRTEQGDSAMYLCASSSPGSYNSPLHFGNGTRLTVT.

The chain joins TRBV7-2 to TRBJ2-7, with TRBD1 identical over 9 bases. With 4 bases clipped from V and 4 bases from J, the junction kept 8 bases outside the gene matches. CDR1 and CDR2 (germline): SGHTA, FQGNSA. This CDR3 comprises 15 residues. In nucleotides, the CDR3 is TGTGCCAGCAGCTCTTACTCGGGACAGGGTTACGAGCAGTACTTC. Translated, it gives CASSSYSGQGYEQYF.

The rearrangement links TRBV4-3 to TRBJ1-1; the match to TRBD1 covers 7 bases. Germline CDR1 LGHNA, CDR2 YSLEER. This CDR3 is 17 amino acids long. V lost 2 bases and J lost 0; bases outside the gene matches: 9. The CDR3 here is CASSQLGQGVMNTEAFF. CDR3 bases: TGCGCCAGCAGCCAACTAGGGCAGGGGGTAATGAACACTGAAGCTTTCTTT.

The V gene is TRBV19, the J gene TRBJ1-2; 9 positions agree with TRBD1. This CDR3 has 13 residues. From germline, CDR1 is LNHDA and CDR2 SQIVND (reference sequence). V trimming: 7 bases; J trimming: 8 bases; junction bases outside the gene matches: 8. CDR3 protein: CASTPRDRDGYTF. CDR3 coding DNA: TGTGCCAGTACCCCCCGGGACAGGGACGGCTACACCTTC.

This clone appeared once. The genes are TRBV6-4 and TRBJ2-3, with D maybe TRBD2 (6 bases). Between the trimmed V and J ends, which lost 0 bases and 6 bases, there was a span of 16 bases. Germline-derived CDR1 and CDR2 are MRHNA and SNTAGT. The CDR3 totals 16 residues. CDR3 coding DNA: TGTGCCAGCAGTGACTCAATGGCCAGCGGGCGCGATACGCAGTATTTT. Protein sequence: CASSDSMASGRDTQYF.

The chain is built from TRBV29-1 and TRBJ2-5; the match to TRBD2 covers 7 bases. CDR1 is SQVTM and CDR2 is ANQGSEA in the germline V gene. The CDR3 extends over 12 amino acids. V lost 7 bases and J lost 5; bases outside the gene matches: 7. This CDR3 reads CSARLASETQYF. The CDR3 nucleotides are TGCAGCGCAAGACTAGCATCGGAGACCCAGTACTTC.

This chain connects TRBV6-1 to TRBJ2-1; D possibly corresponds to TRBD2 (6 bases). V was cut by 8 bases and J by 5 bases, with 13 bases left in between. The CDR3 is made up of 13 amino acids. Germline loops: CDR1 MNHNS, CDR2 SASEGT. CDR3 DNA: TGTGCCAGCGGTCGGGAGTACCACAATGAGCAGTTCTTC. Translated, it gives CASGREYHNEQFF.

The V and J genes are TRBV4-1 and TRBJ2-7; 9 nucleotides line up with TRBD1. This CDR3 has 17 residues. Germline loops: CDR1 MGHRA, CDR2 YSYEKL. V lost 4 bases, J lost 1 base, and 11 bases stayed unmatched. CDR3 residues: CASSRSSRDRASYEQYF. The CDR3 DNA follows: TGCGCCAGCAGCCGCTCCTCCCGGGACAGGGCTTCCTACGAGCAGTACTTC.

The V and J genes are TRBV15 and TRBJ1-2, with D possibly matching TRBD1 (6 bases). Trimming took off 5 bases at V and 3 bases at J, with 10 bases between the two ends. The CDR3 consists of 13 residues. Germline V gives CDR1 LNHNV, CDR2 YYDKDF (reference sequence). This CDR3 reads CATSPDRYYGYTF. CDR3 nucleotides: TGTGCCACCAGCCCCGACAGGTACTATGGCTACACCTTC.

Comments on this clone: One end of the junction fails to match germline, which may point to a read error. The CDR3 nucleotides are TGTGCCAGCAGTTATCCGTGGCAGGGCGGTGACTTC. Translating gives CASSYPWQGGDF. V is TRBV28 and J is TRBJ2-7; D may be TRBD1 (5 bases). The CDR3 covers 12 residues. Germline V gives CDR1 MDHEN, CDR2 SYDVKM. Based on the CDR3 plus reference TRBV28 and TRBJ2-7, the full variable domain is DVKVTQSSRYLVKRTGEKVFLECVQDMDHENMFWYRQDPGLGLRLIYFSYDVKMKEKGDIPEGYSVSREKKERFSLILESASTNQTSMYLCASSYPWQGGDFGPGTRLTVT.

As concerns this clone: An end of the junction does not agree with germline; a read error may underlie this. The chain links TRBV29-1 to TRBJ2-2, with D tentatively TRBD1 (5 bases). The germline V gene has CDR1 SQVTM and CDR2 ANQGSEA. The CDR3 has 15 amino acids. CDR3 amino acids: CRVEILGPNTGELFF. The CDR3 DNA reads TGCCGCGTTGAAATCTTGGGGCCGAACACCGGGGAGCTGTTTTTT.

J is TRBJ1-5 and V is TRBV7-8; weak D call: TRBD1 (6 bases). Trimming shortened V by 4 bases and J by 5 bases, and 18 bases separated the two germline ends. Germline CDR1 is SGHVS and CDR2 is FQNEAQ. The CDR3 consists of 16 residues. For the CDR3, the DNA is TGTGCCAGCAGCTCCCTCGGGCAGGGGCCGGATCAGCCCCAGCATTTT. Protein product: CASSSLGQGPDQPQHF.

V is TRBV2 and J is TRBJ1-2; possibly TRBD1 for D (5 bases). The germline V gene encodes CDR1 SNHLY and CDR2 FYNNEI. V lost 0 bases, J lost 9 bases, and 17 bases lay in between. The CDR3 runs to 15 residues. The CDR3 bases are TGTGCCAGCAGTGAAGCGCTTCCTACAGGCCAGAGCTACACCTTC. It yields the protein CASSEALPTGQSYTF.

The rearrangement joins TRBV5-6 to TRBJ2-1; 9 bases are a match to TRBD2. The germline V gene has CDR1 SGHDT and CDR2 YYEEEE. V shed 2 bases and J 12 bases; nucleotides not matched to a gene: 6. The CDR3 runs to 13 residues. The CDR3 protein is CASSLGGGGGQFF. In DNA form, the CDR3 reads TGTGCCAGCAGCTTAGGCGGGGGGGGAGGGCAGTTCTTC.

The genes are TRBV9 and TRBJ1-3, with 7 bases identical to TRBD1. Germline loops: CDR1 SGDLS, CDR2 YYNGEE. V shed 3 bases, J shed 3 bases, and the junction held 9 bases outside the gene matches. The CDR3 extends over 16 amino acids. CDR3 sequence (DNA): TGTGCCAGCAGCGGAACTTGGGACAGCATTGGAAACACCATATATTTT. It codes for CASSGTWDSIGNTIYF.

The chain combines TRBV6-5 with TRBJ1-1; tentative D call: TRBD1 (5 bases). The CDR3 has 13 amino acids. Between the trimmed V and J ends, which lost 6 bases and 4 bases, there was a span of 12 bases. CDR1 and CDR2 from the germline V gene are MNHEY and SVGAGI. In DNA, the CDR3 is TGTGCCAGCAGGGGGGGGACCTTCACTGAAGCTTTCTTT. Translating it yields CASRGGTFTEAFF.

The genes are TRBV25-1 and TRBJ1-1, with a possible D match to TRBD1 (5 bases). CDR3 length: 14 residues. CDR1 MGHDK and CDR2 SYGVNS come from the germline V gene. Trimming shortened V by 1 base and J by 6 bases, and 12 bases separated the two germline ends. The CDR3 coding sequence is TGTGCCAGCAGTGAATCTAGGGGTTCGGCTGAAGCTTTCTTT. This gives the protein CASSESRGSAEAFF.

CDR3 in amino acids: CASSQDEYFTDTQYF. The CDR3 coding sequence is TGCGCCAGCAGCCAAGACGAGTACTTCACAGATACGCAGTATTTT. V usage is TRBV4-1 and J usage is TRBJ2-3; D uncertain. V shed 0 bases and J shed 2 bases, with 9 bases lying between them. Per the germline V gene, CDR1 is MGHRA and CDR2 is YSYEKL. This CDR3 spans 15 amino acids.

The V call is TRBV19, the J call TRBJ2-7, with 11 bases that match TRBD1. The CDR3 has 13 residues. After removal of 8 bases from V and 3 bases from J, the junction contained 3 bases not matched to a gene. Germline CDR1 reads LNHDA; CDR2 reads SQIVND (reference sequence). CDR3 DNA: TGTGCCAGTCGGGACAGGGGGGACTACGAGCAGTACTTC. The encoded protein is CASRDRGDYEQYF.

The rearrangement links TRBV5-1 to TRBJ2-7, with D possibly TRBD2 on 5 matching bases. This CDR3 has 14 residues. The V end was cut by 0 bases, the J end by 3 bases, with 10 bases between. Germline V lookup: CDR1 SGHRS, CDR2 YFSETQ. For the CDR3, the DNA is TGCGCCAGCAGCTTGGATATGAGCGGCTACGAGCAGTACTTC. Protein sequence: CASSLDMSGYEQYF.

CDR3 DNA sequence: TGTGCCAGCAGCTTTACAGGGAGCAGGGAGACCCAGTACTTC. Residues: CASSFTGSRETQYF. J is TRBJ2-5 and V is TRBV5-6; a possible D gene is TRBD1 (6 bases). CDR3 length: 14 residues. Germline V gene data show CDR1 as SGHDT and CDR2 as YYEEEE. The V end was cut by 2 bases, the J end by 5 bases, with 13 bases between. Combining the CDR3 with reference TRBV5-6 and TRBJ2-5 gives the whole variable domain DAGVTQSPTHLIKTRGQQVTLRCSPKSGHDTVSWYQQALGQGPQFIFQYYEEEERQRGNFPDRFSGHQFPNYSSELNVNALLLGDSALYLCASSFTGSRETQYFGPGTRLLVL.

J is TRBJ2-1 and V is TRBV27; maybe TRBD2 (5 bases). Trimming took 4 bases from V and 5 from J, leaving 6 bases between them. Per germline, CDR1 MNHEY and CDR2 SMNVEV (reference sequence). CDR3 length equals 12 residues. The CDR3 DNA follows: TGTGCCAGCAGTTCCGGGGACAATGAGCAGTTCTTC. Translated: CASSSGDNEQFF.

For the CDR3, the DNA is TGTGCCAGCAGCTTAGGGCATATCACAGATACGCAGTATTTT. Amino acid sequence: CASSLGHITDTQYF. This rearrangement joins TRBV7-3 to TRBJ2-3; D gene ambiguous. Trimming pared 2 bases from V and 2 bases from J, leaving 8 bases between. CDR3 size: 14 residues. Germline values: CDR1 SGHTA, CDR2 FQGTGA.

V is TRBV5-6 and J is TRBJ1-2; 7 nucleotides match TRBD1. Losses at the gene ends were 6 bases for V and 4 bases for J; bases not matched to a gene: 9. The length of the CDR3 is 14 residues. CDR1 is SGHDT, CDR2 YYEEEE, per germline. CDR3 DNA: TGTGCCAGCACCAAGACAGGGCAGTCCTATGGCTACACCTTC. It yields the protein CASTKTGQSYGYTF.

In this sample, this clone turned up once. CDR3 in amino acids: CASSLGFDTEAFF. DNA of the CDR3: TGCGCCAGCAGCTTGGGTTTCGACACTGAAGCTTTCTTT. The chain couples TRBV5-1 to TRBJ1-1, with no clear D. Per germline, CDR1 SGHRS and CDR2 YFSETQ. Trimming left V 0 bases short and J 3 bases short, with 6 bases between. The CDR3 contains 13 residues.

This CDR3 reads CASSSSDYEQYF. The DNA for the CDR3 is TGTGCCAGCAGCTCCAGCGACTACGAGCAGTACTTC. This chain links TRBV11-3 with TRBJ2-7; no clear D. This CDR3 has 12 amino acids. Trimming left V 4 bases short and J 3 bases short, with 7 bases between. Germline V lookup: CDR1 SGHNT, CDR2 YENEEA.

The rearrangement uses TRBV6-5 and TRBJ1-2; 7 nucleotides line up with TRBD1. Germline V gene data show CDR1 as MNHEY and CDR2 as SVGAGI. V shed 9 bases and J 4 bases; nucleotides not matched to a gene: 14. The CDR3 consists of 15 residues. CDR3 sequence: CASRNRDSLFYGYTF. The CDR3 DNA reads TGTGCCAGTAGAAACCGGGACAGTCTTTTCTATGGCTACACCTTC.

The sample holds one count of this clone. The CDR3 DNA reads TGTGCCAGCACCTTGGACAGTCGGGGGGGCTTCTATGGCTACACCTTC. The encoded protein is CASTLDSRGGFYGYTF. The rearrangement joins TRBV27 to TRBJ1-2; tentative D call: TRBD1 (6 bases). Trimming shortened V by 7 bases and J by 4 bases, and 22 bases separated the two germline ends. The CDR3 runs to 16 residues. Per germline, CDR1 MNHEY and CDR2 SMNVEV (reference sequence).

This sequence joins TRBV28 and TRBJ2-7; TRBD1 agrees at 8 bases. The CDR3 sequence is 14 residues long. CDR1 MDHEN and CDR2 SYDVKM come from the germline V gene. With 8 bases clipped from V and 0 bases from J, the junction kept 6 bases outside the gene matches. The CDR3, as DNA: TGTGCCAGCCGGAGGGACAGGAGCTCCTACGAGCAGTACTTC. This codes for CASRRDRSSYEQYF.

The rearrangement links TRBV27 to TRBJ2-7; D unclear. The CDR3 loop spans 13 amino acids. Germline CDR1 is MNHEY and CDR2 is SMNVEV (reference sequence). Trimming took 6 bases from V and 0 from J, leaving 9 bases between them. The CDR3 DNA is TGTGCCAGCAGCCCCTCCGGCTCCTACGAGCAGTACTTC. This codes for CASSPSGSYEQYF.

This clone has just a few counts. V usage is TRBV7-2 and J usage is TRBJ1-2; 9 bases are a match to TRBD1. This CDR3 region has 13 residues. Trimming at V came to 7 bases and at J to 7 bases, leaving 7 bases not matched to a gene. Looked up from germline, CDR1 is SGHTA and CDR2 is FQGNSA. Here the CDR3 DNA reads TGTGCCAGCACCTTTACAGGGGGCGGTGGCTACACCTTC. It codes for CASTFTGGGGYTF.

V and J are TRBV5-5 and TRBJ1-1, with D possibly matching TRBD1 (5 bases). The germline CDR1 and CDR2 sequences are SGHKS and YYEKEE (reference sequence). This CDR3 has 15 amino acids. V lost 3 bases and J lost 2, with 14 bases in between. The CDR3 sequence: CASSWAGPVNTEAFF. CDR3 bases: TGTGCCAGCAGCTGGGCGGGACCGGTAAACACTGAAGCTTTCTTT.